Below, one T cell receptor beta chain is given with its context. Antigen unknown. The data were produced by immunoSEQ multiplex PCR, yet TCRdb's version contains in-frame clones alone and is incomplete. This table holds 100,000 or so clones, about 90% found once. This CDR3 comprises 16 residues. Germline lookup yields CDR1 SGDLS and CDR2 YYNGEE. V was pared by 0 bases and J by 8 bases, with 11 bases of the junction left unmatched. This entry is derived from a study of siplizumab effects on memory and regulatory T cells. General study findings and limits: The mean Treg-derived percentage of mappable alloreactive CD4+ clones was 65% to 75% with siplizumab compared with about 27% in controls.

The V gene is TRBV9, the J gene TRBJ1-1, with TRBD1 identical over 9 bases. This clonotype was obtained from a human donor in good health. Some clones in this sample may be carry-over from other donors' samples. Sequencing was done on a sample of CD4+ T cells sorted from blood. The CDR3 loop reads CASSVGYRGPGTEAFF. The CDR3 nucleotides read TGTGCCAGCAGCGTAGGCTACAGGGGGCCGGGGACCGAAGCTTTCTTT.